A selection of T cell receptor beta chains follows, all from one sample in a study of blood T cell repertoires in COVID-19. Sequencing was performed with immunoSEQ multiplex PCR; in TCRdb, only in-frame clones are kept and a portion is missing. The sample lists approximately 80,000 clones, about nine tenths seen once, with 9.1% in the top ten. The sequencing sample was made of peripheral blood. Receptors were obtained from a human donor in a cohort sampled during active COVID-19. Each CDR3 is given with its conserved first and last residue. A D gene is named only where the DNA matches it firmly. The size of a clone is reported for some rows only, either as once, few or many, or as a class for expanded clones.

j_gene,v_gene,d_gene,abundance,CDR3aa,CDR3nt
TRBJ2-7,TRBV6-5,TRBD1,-,CASSPGDRGTYEQYF,TGTGCCAGCAGTCCAGGGGACAGGGGGACCTACGAGCAGTACTTC
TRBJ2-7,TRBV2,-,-,CASSATVYEQYF,TGTGCCAGCAGTGCCACAGTATACGAGCAGTACTTC
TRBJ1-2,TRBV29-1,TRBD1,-,CSVEETGGSWGYTF,TGCAGCGTTGAAGAGACAGGGGGTTCGTGGGGCTACACCTTC
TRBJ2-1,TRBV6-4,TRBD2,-,CASSDVLAGGCNEQFF,TGTGCCAGCAGTGACGTTCTAGCGGGGGGGTGTAATGAGCAGTTCTTC
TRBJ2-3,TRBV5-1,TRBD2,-,CASRPSGASTDTQYF,TGCGCCAGCAGGCCTAGCGGGGCTAGCACAGATACGCAGTATTTT
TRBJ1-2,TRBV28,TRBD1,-,CAVHRTGGGRNYGYTF,TGTGCCGTCCACAGGACAGGGGGCGGACGTAACTATGGCTACACCTTC
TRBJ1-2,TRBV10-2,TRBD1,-,CASSESGDSSNYGYTF,TGCGCCAGCAGTGAGTCGGGGGACAGTTCTAACTATGGCTACACCTTC
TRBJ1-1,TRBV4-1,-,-,CASSQVLYTEAFF,TGCGCCAGCAGCCAAGTTCTGTACACTGAAGCTTTCTTT
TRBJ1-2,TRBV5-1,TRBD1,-,CASSFRTTRGQGVVTF,TGCGCCAGCAGCTTCCGAACAACTAGGGGACAGGGAGTCGTAACCTTC
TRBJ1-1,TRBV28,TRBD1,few,CASRRGRDTEAFF,TGTGCCAGCCGCAGGGGGCGGGACACTGAAGCTTTCTTT
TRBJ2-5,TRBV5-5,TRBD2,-,CATSKRAGADETQYF,TGTGCCACCAGCAAACGAGCGGGAGCTGATGAGACCCAGTACTTC
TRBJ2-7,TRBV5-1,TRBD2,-,CASSLVTSGNEQYF,TGCGCCAGCAGCTTGGTGACTAGCGGGAACGAGCAGTACTTC
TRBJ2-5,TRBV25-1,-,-,CASTPRRGIQETQYF,TGTGCCAGCACCCCCAGGCGGGGAATCCAAGAGACCCAGTACTTC
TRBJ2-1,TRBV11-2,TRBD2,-,CASSPQRGGYNEQFF,TGTGCCAGCAGCCCCCAGCGGGGGGGATACAATGAGCAGTTCTTC
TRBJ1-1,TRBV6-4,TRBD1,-,CASRGQGIRDTEAFF,TGTGCCAGCAGAGGACAGGGAATTAGGGACACTGAAGCTTTCTTT
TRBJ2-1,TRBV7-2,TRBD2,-,CASSSRQRGEVNEQFF,TGTGCCAGCAGCTCCCGGCAGCGGGGGGAGGTCAATGAGCAGTTCTTC
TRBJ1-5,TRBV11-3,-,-,CASSTQTIGDNQPQHF,TGTGCCAGCAGCACCCAGACTATCGGGGACAATCAGCCCCAGCATTTT
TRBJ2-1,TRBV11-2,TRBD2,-,CASSLSSGRLNEQFF,TGTGCCAGCAGCTTATCAAGCGGGAGGTTAAATGAGCAGTTCTTC
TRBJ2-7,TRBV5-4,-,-,CASSLQQEPYEQYF,TGTGCCAGCAGCTTACAACAGGAGCCCTACGAGCAGTACTTC
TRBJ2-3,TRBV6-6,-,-,CASSYEANTQYF,TGTGCCAGCAGTTACGAGGCCAATACGCAGTATTTT
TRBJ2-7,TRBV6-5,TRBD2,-,CASRLAGRTYEQYF,TGTGCCAGCAGACTAGCGGGACGTACCTACGAGCAGTACTTC
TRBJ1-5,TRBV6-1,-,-,CASSESGLSNQPQHF,TGTGCCAGCAGTGAATCAGGGCTGAGCAATCAGCCCCAGCATTTT
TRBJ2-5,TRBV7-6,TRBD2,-,CASSGGAGKTQYF,TGTGCCAGCAGCGGGGGAGCGGGGAAGACCCAGTACTTC
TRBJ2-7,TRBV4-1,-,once,CASSQVVTQGRSYEQYF,TGCGCCAGCAGCCAAGTTGTAACGCAGGGGAGATCCTACGAGCAGTACTTC
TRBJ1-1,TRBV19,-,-,CATKPDSGLLRDTEAFF,TGTGCCACCAAACCGGACAGCGGACTGCTTAGGGACACTGAAGCTTTCTTT
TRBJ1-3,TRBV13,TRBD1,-,CASSPGRGQGNSGNTIYF,TGTGCCAGCAGCCCGGGGCGGGGACAGGGTAATTCTGGAAACACCATATATTTT
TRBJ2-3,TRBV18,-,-,CASSHIDTDTQYF,TGTGCCAGCTCACATATAGACACAGATACGCAGTATTTT
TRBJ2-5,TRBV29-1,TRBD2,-,CSVDPTSGQETQYF,TGCAGCGTTGATCCCACTAGCGGCCAAGAGACCCAGTACTTC
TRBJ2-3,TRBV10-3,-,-,CAISGGVLTDTQYF,TGTGCCATCAGTGGGGGGGTTCTCACAGATACGCAGTATTTT
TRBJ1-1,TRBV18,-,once,CASSPPLRGAGNTEAFF,TGTGCCAGCTCACCCCCTCTACGGGGGGCTGGGAACACTGAAGCTTTCTTT
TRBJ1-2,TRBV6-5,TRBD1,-,CASIQQGAGYYGYTF,TGTGCCAGCATCCAACAGGGGGCTGGCTACTATGGCTACACCTTC
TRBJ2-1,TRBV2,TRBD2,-,CASSGAGGYYNEQFF,TGTGCCAGCAGTGGGGCGGGAGGGTATTACAATGAGCAGTTCTTC
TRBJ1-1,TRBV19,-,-,CASSIDLTVNTEAFF,TGTGCCAGTAGTATAGATCTGACAGTTAACACTGAAGCTTTCTTT
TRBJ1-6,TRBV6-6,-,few,CASSYSELYNSPLHF,TGTGCCAGCAGTTACAGCGAGCTCTATAATTCACCCCTCCACTTT
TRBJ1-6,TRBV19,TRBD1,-,CASSRDRDNSPLHF,TGTGCCAGTTCCCGGGACAGGGATAATTCACCCCTCCACTTT
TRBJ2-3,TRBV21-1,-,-,CASSPEAGGTSDTQYF,TGTGCCAGCAGTCCCGAGGCGGGGGGTACTTCAGATACGCAGTATTTT